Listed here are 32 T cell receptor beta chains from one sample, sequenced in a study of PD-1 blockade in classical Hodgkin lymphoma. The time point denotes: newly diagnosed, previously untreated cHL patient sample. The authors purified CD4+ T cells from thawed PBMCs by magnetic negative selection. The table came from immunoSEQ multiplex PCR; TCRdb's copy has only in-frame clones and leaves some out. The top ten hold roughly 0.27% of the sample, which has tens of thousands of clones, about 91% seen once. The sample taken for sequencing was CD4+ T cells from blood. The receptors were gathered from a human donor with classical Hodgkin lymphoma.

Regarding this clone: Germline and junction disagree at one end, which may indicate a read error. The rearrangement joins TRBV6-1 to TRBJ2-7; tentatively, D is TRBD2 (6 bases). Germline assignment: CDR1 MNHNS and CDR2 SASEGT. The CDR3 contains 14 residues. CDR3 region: CASREAGGSYEQYF. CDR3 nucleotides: TGTGCCAGCAGGGAAGCGGGTGGCTCCTACGAGCAGTACTTC.

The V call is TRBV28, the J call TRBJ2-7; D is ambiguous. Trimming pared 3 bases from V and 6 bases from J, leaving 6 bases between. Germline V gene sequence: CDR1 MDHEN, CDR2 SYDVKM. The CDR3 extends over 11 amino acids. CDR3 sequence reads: CASSFPSEQYF. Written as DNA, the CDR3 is TGTGCCAGCAGTTTCCCATCCGAGCAGTACTTC. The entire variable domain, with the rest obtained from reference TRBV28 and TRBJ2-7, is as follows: DVKVTQSSRYLVKRTGEKVFLECVQDMDHENMFWYRQDPGLGLRLIYFSYDVKMKEKGDIPEGYSVSREKKERFSLILESASTNQTSMYLCASSFPSEQYFGPGTRLTVT.

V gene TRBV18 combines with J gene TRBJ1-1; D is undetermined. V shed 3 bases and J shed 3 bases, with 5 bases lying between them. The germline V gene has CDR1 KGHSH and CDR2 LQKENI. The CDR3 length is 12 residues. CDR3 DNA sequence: TGTGCCAGCTCACCGAGGGACACTGAAGCTTTCTTT. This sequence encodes CASSPRDTEAFF.

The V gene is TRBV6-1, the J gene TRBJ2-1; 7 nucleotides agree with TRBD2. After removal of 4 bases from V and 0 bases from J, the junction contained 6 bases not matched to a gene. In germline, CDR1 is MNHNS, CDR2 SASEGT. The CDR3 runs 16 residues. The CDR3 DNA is TGTGCCAGCAGTGCCCCTAGCGGACACTCCTACAATGAGCAGTTCTTC. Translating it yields CASSAPSGHSYNEQFF.

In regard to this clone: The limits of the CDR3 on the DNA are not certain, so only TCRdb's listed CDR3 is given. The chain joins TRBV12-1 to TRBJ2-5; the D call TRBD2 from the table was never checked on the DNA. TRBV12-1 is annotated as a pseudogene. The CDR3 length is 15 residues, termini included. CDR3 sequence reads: CASSFGGGTGETQYF.

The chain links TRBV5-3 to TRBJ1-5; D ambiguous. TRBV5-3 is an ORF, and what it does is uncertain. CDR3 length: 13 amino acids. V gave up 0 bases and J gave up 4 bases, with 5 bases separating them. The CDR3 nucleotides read TGTGCCAGAAGCTTGGGTGGGAATCAGCCCCAGCATTTT. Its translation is CARSLGGNQPQHF.

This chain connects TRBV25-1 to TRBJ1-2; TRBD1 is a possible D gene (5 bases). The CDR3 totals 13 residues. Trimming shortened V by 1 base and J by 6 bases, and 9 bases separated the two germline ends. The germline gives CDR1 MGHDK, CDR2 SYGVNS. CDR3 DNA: TGTGCCAGCAGTGAATTAGGGGCGAATGGCTACACCTTC. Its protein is CASSELGANGYTF.

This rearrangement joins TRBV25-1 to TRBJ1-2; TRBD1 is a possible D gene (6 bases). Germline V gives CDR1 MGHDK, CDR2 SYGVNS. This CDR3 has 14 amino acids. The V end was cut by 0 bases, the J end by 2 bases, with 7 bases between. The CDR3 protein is CASSEYGGNYGYTF. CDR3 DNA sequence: TGTGCCAGCAGTGAATATGGGGGCAACTATGGCTACACCTTC.

The CDR3 protein is CASSGRTGQGDTEAFF. CDR3 bases: TGTGCCAGCAGTGGAAGGACCGGACAGGGGGACACTGAAGCTTTCTTT. The chain carries TRBV2 and TRBJ1-1; TRBD1 agrees at 10 bases. Trimming took 4 bases from V and 3 from J; bases not matched to a gene: 8. There are 16 residues in the CDR3. The V gene's germline CDR1 is SNHLY and CDR2 FYNNEI.

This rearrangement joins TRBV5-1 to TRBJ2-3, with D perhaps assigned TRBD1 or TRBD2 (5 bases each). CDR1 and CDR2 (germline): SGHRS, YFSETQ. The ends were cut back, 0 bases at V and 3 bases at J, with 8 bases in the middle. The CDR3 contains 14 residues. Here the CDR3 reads CASSLGGITDTQYF. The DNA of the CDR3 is TGCGCCAGCAGCTTGGGGGGGATTACAGATACGCAGTATTTT.

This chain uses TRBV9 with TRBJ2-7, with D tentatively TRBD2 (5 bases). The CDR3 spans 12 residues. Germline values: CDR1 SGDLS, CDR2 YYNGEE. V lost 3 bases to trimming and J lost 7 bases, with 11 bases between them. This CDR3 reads CASSAPREEQYF. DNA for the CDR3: TGTGCCAGCAGCGCACCTAGGGAGGAGCAGTACTTC.

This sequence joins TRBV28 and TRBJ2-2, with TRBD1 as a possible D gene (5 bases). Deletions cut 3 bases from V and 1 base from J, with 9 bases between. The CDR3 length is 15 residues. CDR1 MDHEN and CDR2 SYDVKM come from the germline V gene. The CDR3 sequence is CASSFFRGNTGELFF. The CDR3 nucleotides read TGTGCCAGCAGTTTCTTTAGGGGGAACACCGGGGAGCTGTTTTTT.

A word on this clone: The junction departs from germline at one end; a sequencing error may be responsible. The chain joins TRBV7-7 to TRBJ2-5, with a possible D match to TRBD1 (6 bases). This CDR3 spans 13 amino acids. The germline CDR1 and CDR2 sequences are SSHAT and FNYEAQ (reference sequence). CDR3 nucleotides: TGTGCTAGCAGCTTGGGGGCTGGGGAGACCCAGTACTTC. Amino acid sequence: CASSLGAGETQYF.

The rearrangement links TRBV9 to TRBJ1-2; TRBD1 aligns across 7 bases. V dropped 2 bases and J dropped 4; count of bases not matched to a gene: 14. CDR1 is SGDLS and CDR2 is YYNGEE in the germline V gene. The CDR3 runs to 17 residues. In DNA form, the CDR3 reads TGTGCCAGCAGCGTCCAGCCCCGTCCAGGGGGAGGCTATGGCTACACCTTC. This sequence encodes CASSVQPRPGGGYGYTF.

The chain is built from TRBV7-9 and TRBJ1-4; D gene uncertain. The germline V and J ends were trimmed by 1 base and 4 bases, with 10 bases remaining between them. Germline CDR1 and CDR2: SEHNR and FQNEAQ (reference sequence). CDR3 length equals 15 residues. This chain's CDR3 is CASSLVPSVNEKLFF. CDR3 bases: TGTGCCAGCAGCTTAGTCCCCAGTGTTAATGAAAAACTGTTTTTT.

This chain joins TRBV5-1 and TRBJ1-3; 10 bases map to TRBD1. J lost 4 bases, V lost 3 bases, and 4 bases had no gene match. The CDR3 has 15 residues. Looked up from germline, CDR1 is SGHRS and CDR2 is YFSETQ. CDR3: CASSWGQGSGNTIYF. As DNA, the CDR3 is TGCGCCAGCAGCTGGGGACAGGGGAGCGGAAACACCATATATTTT.

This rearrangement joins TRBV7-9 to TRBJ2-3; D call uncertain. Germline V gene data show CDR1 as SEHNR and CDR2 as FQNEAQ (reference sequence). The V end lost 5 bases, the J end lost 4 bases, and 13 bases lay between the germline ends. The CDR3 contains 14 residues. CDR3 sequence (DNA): TGTGCCAGCAGCGGCGGACGGGTTTCAGATACGCAGTATTTT. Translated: CASSGGRVSDTQYF.

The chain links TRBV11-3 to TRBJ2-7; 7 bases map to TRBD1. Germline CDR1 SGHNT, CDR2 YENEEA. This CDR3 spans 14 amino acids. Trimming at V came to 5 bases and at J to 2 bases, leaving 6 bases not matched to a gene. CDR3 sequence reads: CASSRDRAAYEQYF. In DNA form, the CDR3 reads TGTGCCAGCAGCCGCGACAGGGCAGCCTACGAGCAGTACTTC. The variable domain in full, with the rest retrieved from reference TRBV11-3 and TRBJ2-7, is EAGVVQSPRYKIIEKKQPVAFWCNPISGHNTLYWYLQNLGQGPELLIRYENEEAVDDSQLPKDRFSAERLKGVDSTLKIQPAELGDSAVYLCASSRDRAAYEQYFGPGTRLTVT.

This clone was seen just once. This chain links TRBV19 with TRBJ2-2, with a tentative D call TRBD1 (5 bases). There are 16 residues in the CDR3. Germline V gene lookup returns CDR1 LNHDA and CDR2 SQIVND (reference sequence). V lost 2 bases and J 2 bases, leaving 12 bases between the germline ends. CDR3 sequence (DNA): TGTGCCAGTAGTATAAATACAGGCGCCAACACCGGGGAGCTGTTTTTT. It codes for CASSINTGANTGELFF.

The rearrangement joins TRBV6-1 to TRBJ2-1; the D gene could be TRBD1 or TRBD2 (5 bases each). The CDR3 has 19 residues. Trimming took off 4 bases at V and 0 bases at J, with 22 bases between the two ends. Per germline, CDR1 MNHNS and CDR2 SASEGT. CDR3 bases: TGTGCCAGCAGTGCGACCCCGGGGCCTCATACAACCTCCTACAATGAGCAGTTCTTC. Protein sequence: CASSATPGPHTTSYNEQFF.

The CDR3 coding sequence is TGCGCCAGCAGCTGGATGCTGACAGGGGGTCAAGAGACCCAGTACTTC. It specifies CASSWMLTGGQETQYF. The J gene is TRBJ2-5, the V gene TRBV5-1; 9 nucleotides agree with TRBD1. V lost 3 bases to trimming and J lost 2 bases; unmatched junction nucleotides: 8. Germline V lookup: CDR1 SGHRS, CDR2 YFSETQ. The CDR3 loop spans 16 amino acids.

CDR3 in amino acids: CASSLGSGPAPTQYF. CDR3 DNA: TGTGCCAGCAGCTTAGGGTCAGGCCCGGCCCCAACGCAGTATTTT. The V call is TRBV7-9, the J call TRBJ2-3, with D uncertain. The V end lost 1 base, the J end lost 9 bases, and 17 bases lay between the germline ends. From germline, CDR1 is SEHNR and CDR2 FQNEAQ (reference sequence). The CDR3 is 15 amino acids.

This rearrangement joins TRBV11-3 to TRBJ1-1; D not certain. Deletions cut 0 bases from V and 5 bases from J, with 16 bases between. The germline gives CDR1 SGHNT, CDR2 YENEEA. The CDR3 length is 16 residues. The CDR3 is CASSLDRLLVRTEAFF. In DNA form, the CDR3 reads TGTGCCAGCAGCTTAGATCGACTCTTGGTTCGGACTGAAGCTTTCTTT.

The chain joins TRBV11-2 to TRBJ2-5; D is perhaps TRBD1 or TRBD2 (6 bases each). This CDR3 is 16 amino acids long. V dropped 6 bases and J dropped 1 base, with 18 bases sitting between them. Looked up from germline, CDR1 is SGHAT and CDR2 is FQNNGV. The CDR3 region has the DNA TGTGCCAGCAGTCGAACGCTAGGGGGGACCCAAGAGACCCAGTACTTC. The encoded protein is CASSRTLGGTQETQYF.

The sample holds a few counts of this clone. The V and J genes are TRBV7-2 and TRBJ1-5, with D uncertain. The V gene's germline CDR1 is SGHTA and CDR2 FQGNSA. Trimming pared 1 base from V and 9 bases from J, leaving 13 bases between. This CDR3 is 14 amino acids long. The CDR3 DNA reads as TGTGCCAGCAGCTTAGAGGGTCATTGGAGGCCCCAGCATTTT. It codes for CASSLEGHWRPQHF.

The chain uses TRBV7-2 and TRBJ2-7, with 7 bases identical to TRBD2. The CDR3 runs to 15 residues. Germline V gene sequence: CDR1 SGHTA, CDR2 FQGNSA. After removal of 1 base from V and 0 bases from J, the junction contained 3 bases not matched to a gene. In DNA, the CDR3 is TGTGCCAGCAGCTTAGGGCGGGAGAGCTCCTACGAGCAGTACTTC. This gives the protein CASSLGRESSYEQYF.

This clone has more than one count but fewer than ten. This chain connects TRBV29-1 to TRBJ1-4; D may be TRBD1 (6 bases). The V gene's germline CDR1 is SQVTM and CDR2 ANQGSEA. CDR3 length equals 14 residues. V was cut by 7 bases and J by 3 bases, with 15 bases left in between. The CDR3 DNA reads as TGCAGCGCCCTTAGGGACACCGCTAATGAAAAACTGTTTTTT. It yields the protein CSALRDTANEKLFF.

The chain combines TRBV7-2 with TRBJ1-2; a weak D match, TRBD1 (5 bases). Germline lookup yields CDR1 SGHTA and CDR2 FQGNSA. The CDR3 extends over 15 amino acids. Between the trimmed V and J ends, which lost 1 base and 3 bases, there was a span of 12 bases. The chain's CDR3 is CASSLGLTVYYGYTF. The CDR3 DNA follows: TGTGCCAGCAGCTTAGGACTGACAGTATACTATGGCTACACCTTC.

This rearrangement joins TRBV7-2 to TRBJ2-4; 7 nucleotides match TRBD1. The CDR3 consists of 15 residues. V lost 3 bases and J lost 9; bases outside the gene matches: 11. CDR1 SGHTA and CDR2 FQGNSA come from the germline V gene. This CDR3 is CASSLRGTVRGIQYF. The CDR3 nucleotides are TGTGCCAGCAGCTTGAGGGGGACAGTGCGTGGCATTCAGTACTTC.

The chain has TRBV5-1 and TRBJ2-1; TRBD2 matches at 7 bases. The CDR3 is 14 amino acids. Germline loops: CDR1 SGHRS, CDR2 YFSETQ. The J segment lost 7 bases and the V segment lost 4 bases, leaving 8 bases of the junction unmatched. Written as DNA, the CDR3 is TGCGCCAGCAGCCCCGGGGGGTTGGGGAATGAGCAGTTCTTC. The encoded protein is CASSPGGLGNEQFF.

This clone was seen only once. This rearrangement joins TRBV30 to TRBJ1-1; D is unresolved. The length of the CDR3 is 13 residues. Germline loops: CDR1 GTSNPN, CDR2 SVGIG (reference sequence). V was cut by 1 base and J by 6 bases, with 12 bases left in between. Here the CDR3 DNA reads TGTGCCTGGAGTGCAAGACTAAAACCTGAAGCTTTCTTT. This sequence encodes CAWSARLKPEAFF.

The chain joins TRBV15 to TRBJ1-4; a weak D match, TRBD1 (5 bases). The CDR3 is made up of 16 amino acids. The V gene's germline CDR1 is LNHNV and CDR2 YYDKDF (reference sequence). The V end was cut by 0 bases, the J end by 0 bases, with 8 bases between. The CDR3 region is CATSRDLGATNEKLFF. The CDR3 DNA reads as TGTGCCACCAGCAGAGATCTGGGGGCAACTAATGAAAAACTGTTTTTT.